This T cell receptor beta chain was identified in a study of high-grade serous ovarian cancer treatment subgroups (dated by TCRdb to the early 2020s). Describing the broader study: On average, each sample produced around 13,000 sequencing reads and about 7,600 unique TCR beta rearrangements. The study examined TCR beta repertoires in high-grade serous ovarian cancer patients who were grouped under a laparoscopic triage algorithm by complete gross resection or by neoadjuvant chemotherapy response. The 30-patient cohort included around 10 patients with no residual disease after primary surgery (R0), around 10 excellent NACT responders, and around 10 poor NACT responders. One primary tumor sample and two metastatic tumor samples were contributed by each patient, so that fewer than 95 samples were obtained in total. The paper as a whole reports these results and caveats: TCR clonal relatedness was found to be positively correlated with neoantigen level and, by trend, with copy number variation and mutation load derived from whole-genome sequencing. Because bulk tumor TCR sequencing provided no spatial information, insight into HGSC tumor complexity and diversity was limited. The TCR repertoire analyses centered on CDR3, leaving CDR1 and CDR2 unanalyzed. Repertoire similarity between tumors from the same patient ranged from 0.11 to 0.79, while tumors from different patients showed almost no similarity.

This clone is deemed large (0.1 to 1%). Its antigen is currently not known. No much larger clone exists at a distance of one base, and base qualities are not known. Other DNA sequences within the sample encode an identical CDR3. High-throughput TCR profiling via ImmunoSEQ was performed on the approximately 82 tumor samples. As for how the authors treated the data: The repertoire diversity metrics included richness (unique productive sequences), clonality, evenness and relatedness, and the Bhattacharyya coefficient was used to measure similarity between samples. Conclusions stayed consistent in a sensitivity analysis that left out TCRs with fewer than two reads. TCRdb took over this immuneACCESS table, retaining in-frame rearrangements with V and J assigned. Such tables are incomplete; in checked studies, under half of the missing clones stem from an unresolved V gene, and the remainder is unexplained. That table supplies the V and J calls and clone size; D and trimming were determined from the DNA. This sample is represented by roughly 7,700 clones; about 72% of them were singletons. 5.8% of the sample lies in the top ten.

The tumor samples were collected prior to definitive surgery or chemotherapy. The MD Anderson Biospecimen Extraction Resource handled genomic DNA extraction, while the MD Anderson Cancer Genomics Laboratory carried out the TCR sequencing. V lost 7 bases and J lost 3 bases; the stretch between them is 4 bases long. The cysteine opens and the phenylalanine closes a CDR3 of 11 amino acids. Solely the CDR3 DNA is kept, with 33 bases framed from the first base. Reading the germline V gene gives CDR1 SNHLY and CDR2 FYNNEI. The sequenced sample was tumor tissue. This receptor chain uses TRBV2 and TRBJ1-3; no D gene is confidently identified. The TCR sequence derives from a human donor with high-grade serous ovarian cancer. The CDR3 sequence is CASTLGNTIYF. In nucleotides, the sequence is TGTGCCAGCACCCTTGGAAACACCATATATTTT.